The T cell receptor beta chain described here comes from a study of shared clonotypes between healthy human individuals. Study-wide results and caveats: Across subsets, estimated richness was generally greater for naive than for memory populations.

Clones were read by immunoSEQ multiplex PCR, and TCRdb kept only the in-frame ones, dropping some. Of roughly 850,000 clones listed, 90% to 97% are singletons. There are 16 residues in the CDR3. Germline lookup yields CDR1 SGHRS and CDR2 YFSETQ. V gave up 0 bases and J gave up 4 bases, with 16 bases separating them. On this clone itself: The antigen remains unidentified.

Positively selected for CCR7, the CD45RO-negative cells used as naive CD8 cells excluded terminally differentiated effector memory CD45RA+ cells. The sequence derives from a man younger than 45 in good health. The sequencing input was naive CD8+ T cells sorted from blood. The gene calls are TRBV5-1 and TRBJ1-1; D is uncertain. CDR3 region: CASSLAVRPEGTEAFF. Written as DNA, the CDR3 is TGCGCCAGCAGCTTGGCTGTGCGACCTGAGGGCACTGAAGCTTTCTTT.